The clone carrying this TCR beta chain was detected many times. What it recognizes is unknown. The record originates from a study of Graves' ophthalmopathy and Graves' hyperthyroidism. Study in general: Sampling took place at initial diagnosis, with peripheral blood obtained before any treatment. Study results and limitations: Blood also contained most of the expanded thyroid clonotypes above 0.001 frequency. Prediction of ophthalmopathy progression reached approximately 64% sensitivity and approximately 75% specificity.

Amplified material comprised TCR beta CDR3 regions derived from RNA transcripts. An initial RT-PCR round employing HTBI primers preceded a second-round multiplex PCR. TCRdb processed the multiplex PCR reads anew with MiXCR; each CDR3 protein has one entry. The sample includes approximately 330,000 distinct CDR3 sequences, roughly a sixth of them seen just once. V was clipped by 6 bases and J by 0 bases, with 12 bases between them. Germline V CDR1 and CDR2: MDHEN, SYDVKM. The CDR3 contains 16 residues. The evidence that diagnosis relied on was clinical symptoms, serum thyroxine, TRAb, thyroid ultrasound and orbital computed tomography.

This receptor was taken from an adult man with Graves' ophthalmopathy. The rearrangement links TRBV28 to TRBJ1-6; D unresolved. Sequencing used peripheral blood. The CDR3: CASSRYSSSYNSPLHF. The CDR3 coding sequence is TGTGCCAGCAGCAGATACTCGAGCTCCTATAATTCACCCCTCCACTTT.